The TCR beta chain under discussion was sequenced for a study of cytotoxic CD8 clonotypes in ibrutinib-treated CLL. Profiled with immunoSEQ multiplex PCR; TCRdb holds only in-frame clones, not every one. The sample contains some 7,000 clones, under 85% of which appear only once. The CDR3 covers 16 residues. J was trimmed by 3 bases and V by 1 base; bases with no gene match: 7. From germline, CDR1 is LGHNA and CDR2 YNFKEQ. The source of this sequence is a human donor with chronic lymphocytic leukemia. The sequences come from PBMCs, collected before ibrutinib treatment. The chain carries TRBV4-2 and TRBJ2-7, with TRBD1 identical over 9 bases. Written as DNA, the CDR3 is TGTGCCAGCAGCCAAGTGGGGACAGGGTCGATCTACGAGCAGTACTTC. It translates to CASSQVGTGSIYEQYF.